The present T cell receptor (beta chain) was sequenced within a study of T cell repertoires in cytomegalovirus infection (dated by TCRdb to about 2019). With regard to the full study: Donor HLA type was relevant to the analysis, because carriage of CMV infection together with the matching HLA type was indicated by public TCR beta signatures.

The listed sequencing device is Illumina HiSeq 1500. TCRdb cleaned the public reads at Q25 with fastp, built clones with MiXCR and kept in-frame beta chains. CDR3 protein duplicates are merged, each entry listing the most common genes and DNA. The sample profile shows more than 150,000 distinct CDR3 sequences; roughly a fifth of them were found once. 2.5% to 3% of the sample comes from the top ten. The table lists this clonotype with many counts. Its binding antigen is unknown. No base qualities exist here, and no much larger clone lies one base off it. The germline V gene encodes CDR1 DFQATT and CDR2 SNEGSKA (reference sequence). V loses 0 bases of germline sequence and J loses 5 bases, and the interval between the two ends is 13 bases. The CDR3 covers 15 residues, taking in both the cysteine and the phenylalanine. Of the read, only the CDR3 DNA is kept; its 45 bases are in frame from base 1. What the authors observed across the whole study: The ex vivo response was dominated by HLA-C-restricted CMV-specific TCR beta clonotypes, which also provided the single most frequent clonotype in two of eight donors. In both this cohort and an independent roughly 350-donor cohort, the cumulative frequency of public TCR beta family members distinguished carriers of CMV infection plus the relevant HLA type.

The chain uses TRBV20-1 and TRBJ2-2; the D gene is possibly TRBD1 or TRBD2, with 6 bases matching each. Sequencing used PBMCs. The sequence was obtained from a human donor in good health (CMV status not recorded). Some clones in this sample may be carry-over from other donors' samples. The CDR3 protein is CSARDFRGPTGELFF. The DNA sequence is as follows: TGCAGTGCTAGAGATTTCCGGGGGCCTACCGGGGAGCTGTTTTTT.